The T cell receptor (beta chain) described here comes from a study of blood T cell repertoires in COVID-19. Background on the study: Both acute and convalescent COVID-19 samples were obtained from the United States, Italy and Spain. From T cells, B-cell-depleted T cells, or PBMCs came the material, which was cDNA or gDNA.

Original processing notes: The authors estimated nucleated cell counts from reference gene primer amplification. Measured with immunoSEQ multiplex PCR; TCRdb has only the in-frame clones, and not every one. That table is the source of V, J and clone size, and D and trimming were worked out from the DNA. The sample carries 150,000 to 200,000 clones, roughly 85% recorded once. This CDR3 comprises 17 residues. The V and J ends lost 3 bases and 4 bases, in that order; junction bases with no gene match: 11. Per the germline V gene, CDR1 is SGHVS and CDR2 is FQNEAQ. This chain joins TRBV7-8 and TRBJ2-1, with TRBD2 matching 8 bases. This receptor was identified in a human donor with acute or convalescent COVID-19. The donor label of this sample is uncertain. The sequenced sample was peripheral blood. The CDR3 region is CASSFVPSGGSYNEQFF. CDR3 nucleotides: TGTGCCAGCAGCTTTGTCCCCAGCGGGGGTTCATACAATGAGCAGTTCTTC.